Listed here are 18 T cell receptor beta chains from one sample, sequenced in a study of early T cells in non-severe SARS-CoV-2 infection. MiXCR, run by TCRdb on the 5' RACE reads, gives a single entry per CDR3 protein. Among around 60,000 distinct CDR3 sequences listed, 12% were seen once. The sequenced sample was whole blood. The receptors shown here come from an adult who was a healthcare worker with PCR-confirmed SARS-CoV-2 infection or an uninfected control (not recorded which).

This clonotype showed up just a few times. The rearrangement uses TRBV4-1 and TRBJ1-2; D unclear. Germline V gene lookup returns CDR1 MGHRA and CDR2 YSYEKL. The germline V and J ends were trimmed by 2 bases and 0 bases, with 10 bases remaining between them. This CDR3 region has 15 residues. The CDR3 nucleotides are TGCGCCAGCAGCCAACCTATTTCAACTAACTATGGCTACACCTTC. This encodes CASSQPISTNYGYTF.

This clonotype has at least ten counts. The J gene is TRBJ2-7, the V gene TRBV25-1; no reliable D call. CDR1 and CDR2 from the germline V gene are MGHDK and SYGVNS. The CDR3 length is 12 residues. V was pared by 7 bases and J by 3 bases, with 10 bases between. CDR3 residues: CASKGGSYEQYF. The DNA of the CDR3 is TGTGCCAGCAAGGGCGGAAGCTACGAGCAGTACTTC.

This clonotype was recorded a few times. The chain combines TRBV2 with TRBJ1-3, with D possibly matching TRBD1 (5 bases). The germline gives CDR1 SNHLY, CDR2 FYNNEI. V shed 7 bases and J shed 3 bases, with 13 bases lying between them. The CDR3 length is 14 residues. The CDR3 sequence is CASKAGTSGNTIYF. CDR3 bases: TGTGCCAGCAAGGCCGGGACGAGTGGAAACACCATATATTTT.

The rearrangement links TRBV20-1 to TRBJ2-1; TRBD2 is a possible D gene (6 bases). The CDR3 consists of 14 residues. The germline V and J ends were trimmed by 5 bases and 5 bases, with 16 bases remaining between them. Germline V lookup: CDR1 DFQATT, CDR2 SNEGSKA (reference sequence). Written as DNA, the CDR3 is TGCAGTGCTCCTTCTCGGCGGGATAACAATGAGCAGTTCTTC. Translating gives CSAPSRRDNNEQFF.

This clonotype has more than one count but fewer than ten. The V call is TRBV16, the J call TRBJ1-2; D remains ambiguous. V lost 0 bases, J lost 4 bases, and 12 bases lay in between. Per the germline V gene, CDR1 is KGHSY and CDR2 is FQNENV. There are 15 residues in the CDR3. Here the CDR3 DNA reads TGTGCCAGCAGCCAATCGGGCAGAGAGGCCTATGGCTACACCTTC. This encodes CASSQSGREAYGYTF. Filled out from reference TRBV16 and TRBJ1-2, the complete variable domain reads GEEVAQTPKHLVRGEGQKAKLYCAPIKGHSYVFWYQQVLKNEFKFLISFQNENVFDETGMPKERFSAKCLPNSPCSLEIQATKLEDSAVYFCASSQSGREAYGYTFGSGTRLTVV.

The chain is built from TRBV7-9 and TRBJ1-1; D not resolved. Germline V gene data show CDR1 as SEHNR and CDR2 as FQNEAQ (reference sequence). The CDR3 covers 12 residues. The V and J ends lost 4 bases and 6 bases respectively, with 9 bases between them. Here the CDR3 reads CASSSTGAEAFF. The CDR3 DNA sequence: TGTGCCAGCAGCTCTACGGGCGCTGAAGCTTTCTTT.

V usage is TRBV9 and J usage is TRBJ2-7; perhaps TRBD1 as D (6 bases). This CDR3 has 16 amino acids. The V end was cut by 4 bases, the J end by 3 bases, with 20 bases between. Germline V gene data show CDR1 as SGDLS and CDR2 as YYNGEE. The CDR3 loop reads CASSPRGLAGDYEQYF. CDR3 DNA: TGTGCCAGCAGCCCTAGGGGGTTAGCCGGAGACTACGAGCAGTACTTC.

This chain connects TRBV4-1 to TRBJ1-6, with D tentatively TRBD1 (5 bases). Per the germline V gene, CDR1 is MGHRA and CDR2 is YSYEKL. V lost 1 base and J lost 10, with 14 bases in between. The CDR3 is 15 amino acids. CDR3 nucleotides: TGCGCCAGCAGCCAAGCGTCGGGGACCGTCTCACCCCTCCACTTT. Its protein is CASSQASGTVSPLHF.

This clonotype was detected many times. The chain joins TRBV30 to TRBJ1-4; D is uncertain. With 3 bases removed from V and 0 bases from J, the gap between germline ends came to 8 bases. The CDR3 spans 14 residues. In germline, CDR1 is GTSNPN, CDR2 SVGIG (reference sequence). The CDR3 nucleotides are TGTGCCTGGAGAGCGGCAGCAACTAATGAAAAACTGTTTTTT. This translates into CAWRAAATNEKLFF.

This clonotype was detected a few times. The chain joins TRBV3-1 to TRBJ1-1; D is undetermined. Trimming took 3 bases from V and 5 from J, leaving 7 bases between them. Germline CDR1 LGHDT, CDR2 YNNKEL (reference sequence). The length of the CDR3 is 12 residues. The CDR3 DNA reads TGTGCCAGCAGCCAGGGGTGGACTGAAGCTTTCTTT. Translated: CASSQGWTEAFF.

This clonotype was seen repeatedly, ten times or more. V and J are TRBV4-1 and TRBJ2-1, with 8 bases lining up with TRBD2. Unmatched junction bases numbered 9, after V lost 0 bases and J lost 8 bases. CDR1 MGHRA and CDR2 YSYEKL come from the germline V gene. CDR3 length: 16 residues. The CDR3 DNA reads as TGCGCCAGCAGCCAAGAACGGTTAGCGGGACTTCATGAGCAGTTCTTC. This codes for CASSQERLAGLHEQFF.

This clonotype appeared a few times. This rearrangement joins TRBV3-2 to TRBJ2-2. TRBV3-2 is shown as a pseudogene. The CDR3 loop spans 17 amino acids. Written as DNA, the CDR3 is TGTGCCAGCAGCCAATGGCCAGCGAGGCCGTCCACCGGGGAGCTGTTTTTT. Protein sequence: CASSQWPARPSTGELFF.

There are many counts of this clonotype. The chain employs TRBV29-1 and TRBJ2-3, with D perhaps TRBD1 (5 bases). The CDR3 consists of 13 residues. V was trimmed by 7 bases and J by 0 bases, leaving 11 bases between them. Germline CDR1 reads SQVTM; CDR2 reads ANQGSEA. Written as DNA, the CDR3 is TGCAGCGCTACAGGCCCTAGCACAGATACGCAGTATTTT. This translates into CSATGPSTDTQYF.

This clonotype was recorded many times. The chain recombines TRBV4-1 with TRBJ2-2; D remains unclear. The germline gives CDR1 MGHRA, CDR2 YSYEKL. The CDR3 spans 12 residues. V was pared by 1 base and J by 5 bases, with 2 bases between. The CDR3 spells CASSQGTGELFF. In DNA, the CDR3 is TGCGCCAGCAGCCAAGGGACCGGGGAGCTGTTTTTT.

This clonotype was recorded a few times. The CDR3 nucleotides are TGTGCCAGCAGCCAAGTTGGGTCCTCTCGCGGGGAGCTGTTTTTT. Protein product: CASSQVGSSRGELFF. V usage is TRBV14 and J usage is TRBJ2-2; D remains unclear. Germline lookup yields CDR1 SGHDN and CDR2 FVKESK. V lost 1 base, J lost 7 bases, and 13 bases lay in between. The CDR3 totals 15 residues.

V is TRBV5-1 and J is TRBJ2-7; possibly TRBD1 for D (5 bases). Trimming removed 1 base from V and 5 bases from J, with 16 bases in between. The germline V gene encodes CDR1 SGHRS and CDR2 YFSETQ. The CDR3 loop spans 15 amino acids. CDR3 DNA: TGCGCCAGCAGCTTGTCATCAGACAGAGTCAACGAGCAGTACTTC. Encoded protein: CASSLSSDRVNEQYF. Filled out from reference TRBV5-1 and TRBJ2-7, the complete variable domain reads KAGVTQTPRYLIKTRGQQVTLSCSPISGHRSVSWYQQTPGQGLQFLFEYFSETQRNKGNFPGRFSGRQFSNSRSEMNVSTLELGDSALYLCASSLSSDRVNEQYFGPGTRLTVT.

Many counts were recorded for this clonotype. The gene calls are TRBV6-5 and TRBJ2-7, with TRBD1 as a possible D gene (6 bases). Germline V gene data show CDR1 as MNHEY and CDR2 as SVGAGI. The V gene lost 1 base and the J gene lost 0 bases, with 10 bases spanning the gap. The CDR3 runs 15 residues. CDR3 loop: CASSYFPGDSYEQYF. The CDR3 region has the DNA TGTGCCAGCAGTTACTTCCCAGGGGACTCCTACGAGCAGTACTTC.

This rearrangement joins TRBV6-2 or TRBV6-3 to TRBJ1-1; 8 bases match TRBD1. With V trimmed by 0 bases and J by 11 bases, 8 bases remained unmatched. CDR3 size: 14 residues. Germline CDR1 MNHEY, CDR2 SVGEGT. The DNA for the CDR3 is TGTGCCAGCAGTTACTCGGGCAGGGGGCTCGTCGCTTTCTTT. Its protein is CASSYSGRGLVAFF.